The next 20 T cell receptor beta chains were all read from a single sample in a study of CD8 T cells in ankylosing spondylitis. Via MiXCR, TCRdb re-called the 5' RACE reads, giving one row per CDR3 protein. The top ten hold approximately 0.97% of the sample, which has some 450,000 distinct CDR3 sequences, 17% seen once. Their cognate antigens are unknown. Study-wide findings and caveats: Seven to nine highly homologous variants made up a TCR beta motif, and this motif appeared characteristic of ankylosing spondylitis blood.

The sample taken for sequencing was blood, either unsorted or a sorted T cell fraction (not recorded which). Receptors were obtained from a male donor with ankylosing spondylitis.

This clonotype was observed a few times. The genes are TRBV20-1 and TRBJ1-6, with D possibly TRBD1 on 6 matching bases. Germline V lookup: CDR1 DFQATT, CDR2 SNEGSKA (reference sequence). This CDR3 spans 16 amino acids. V was clipped by 0 bases and J by 9 bases, with 18 bases between them. The CDR3 bases are TGCAGTGCTAGAGAGGGGGTTGTGGGGGGCGGTTCACCCCTCCACTTT. Its translation is CSAREGVVGGGSPLHF.

This clonotype was found once. One base away lies a much larger clone, so this may be a sequencing read error. The rearrangement links TRBV12-3 or TRBV12-4 to TRBJ2-5, with D maybe TRBD1 (5 bases). The CDR3 has 17 residues. The CDR3: CTSSRTSPTVRRETQYF. DNA of the CDR3: TGTACCAGCAGCCGAACCTCACCGACAGTGAGAAGGGAGACCCAGTACTTC.

There are a few counts of this clonotype. The V gene is TRBV20-1, the J gene TRBJ1-5; D uncertain. This CDR3 spans 12 amino acids. V lost 4 bases and J lost 2, with 6 bases in between. Germline CDR1 is DFQATT and CDR2 is SNEGSKA (reference sequence). The CDR3 is CSAIVGNQPQHF. The CDR3, as DNA: TGCAGTGCTATCGTGGGCAATCAGCCCCAGCATTTT.

V usage is TRBV3-1 and J usage is TRBJ2-5, with D possibly being TRBD1 or TRBD2 (5 bases each). Germline values: CDR1 LGHDT, CDR2 YNNKEL (reference sequence). The CDR3 loop spans 14 amino acids. Trimming took 4 bases from V and 9 from J, leaving 18 bases between them. The CDR3 nucleotides read TGTGCCAGCAGCCGTTGGGACGTTGCCGTGCCCCAGTACTTC. This encodes CASSRWDVAVPQYF.

A few counts support this clonotype. The chain is built from TRBV29-1 and TRBJ2-5; D is perhaps TRBD1 (6 bases). V was shortened by 7 bases and J by 5 bases, with 17 bases between the two germline ends. The CDR3 runs to 13 residues. The germline V gene encodes CDR1 SQVTM and CDR2 ANQGSEA. CDR3 amino acids: CSGGAGVRETQYF. In DNA form, the CDR3 reads TGCAGCGGGGGCGCAGGGGTCAGGGAGACCCAGTACTTC.

This clonotype was seen at least ten times. J is TRBJ1-6 and V is TRBV12-3 or TRBV12-4, with D possibly TRBD1 on 6 matching bases. V dropped 7 bases and J dropped 5 bases, with 12 bases sitting between them. The CDR3 extends over 14 amino acids. The CDR3 spells CASKNRENNSPLHF. The CDR3 nucleotides read TGTGCCAGCAAAAACAGGGAAAATAATTCACCCCTCCACTTT.

This clonotype was detected many times. The V and J genes are TRBV12-3 or TRBV12-4 and TRBJ2-1; 9 positions agree with TRBD2. Trimming took 3 bases from V and 6 from J; bases not matched to a gene: 9. CDR3 length: 16 amino acids. The CDR3 loop is CASSLGAGGPANEQFF. The CDR3 bases are TGTGCCAGCAGTTTGGGCGCGGGGGGGCCTGCCAATGAGCAGTTCTTC.

The chain recombines TRBV7-6 with TRBJ1-3, with D perhaps matching TRBD1 (6 bases). This CDR3 is 17 amino acids long. V was pared by 5 bases and J by 7 bases, with 24 bases between. Germline lookup yields CDR1 SGHVS and CDR2 FNYEAQ. CDR3 sequence: CASSPNIRGLLGNTIYF. CDR3 nucleotides: TGTGCCAGCAGCCCTAACATCCGGGGGCTCCTCGGGAACACCATATATTTT.

This clonotype was counted between two and nine times. CDR3 protein: CASSKYRGTGIYEQYF. CDR3 DNA: TGTGCCAGCAGTAAATATCGGGGGACAGGGATCTACGAGCAGTACTTC. V is TRBV28 and J is TRBJ2-7, with 9 nucleotides matching TRBD1. This CDR3 is 16 amino acids long. J gave up 3 bases and V 5 bases, and 11 bases lay outside the gene matches. CDR1 is MDHEN and CDR2 is SYDVKM in the germline V gene.

This clonotype turned up a few times. CDR3 in amino acids: CASSWWYGTEAFF. The CDR3 bases are TGTGCCAGCAGCTGGTGGTACGGCACTGAAGCTTTCTTT. The chain recombines TRBV5-5 with TRBJ1-1; D uncertain. CDR3 length: 13 residues. The germline V gene encodes CDR1 SGHKS and CDR2 YYEKEE (reference sequence). The ends were cut back, 3 bases at V and 4 bases at J, with 10 bases in the middle.

The rearrangement links TRBV7-6 to TRBJ2-7, with 9 bases aligning to TRBD2. The ends lost 5 bases at V and 5 bases at J; junction bases unmatched: 13. Germline V gives CDR1 SGHVS, CDR2 FNYEAQ. The CDR3 spans 16 residues. The CDR3 here is CASSANWRGGLNEQYF. The CDR3 coding sequence is TGTGCCAGCAGCGCCAACTGGCGGGGGGGACTTAACGAGCAGTACTTC. The entire variable domain, with the rest obtained from reference TRBV7-6 and TRBJ2-7, is as follows: GAGVSQSPRYKVTKRGQDVALRCDPISGHVSLYWYRQALGQGPEFLTYFNYEAQQDKSGLPNDRFSAERPEGSISTLTIQRTEQRDSAMYRCASSANWRGGLNEQYFGPGTRLTVT.

The chain carries TRBV27 and TRBJ1-2; a weak D match, TRBD1 (6 bases). Trimming took 2 bases from V and 7 from J, leaving 14 bases between them. The germline V gene encodes CDR1 MNHEY and CDR2 SMNVEV (reference sequence). CDR3 length equals 14 residues. In nucleotides, the CDR3 is TGTGCCAGCAGTTTACGCCGGGACATGGGTGGCTACACCTTC. As protein: CASSLRRDMGGYTF.

This clonotype was detected a few times. The CDR3 region is CSANPGGSRGYTF. The CDR3 bases are TGCAGTGCCAATCCGGGAGGGAGTAGAGGCTACACCTTC. The rearrangement links TRBV20-1 to TRBJ1-2; no clear D gene. CDR3 size: 13 residues. V lost 6 bases and J 8 bases, leaving 19 bases between the germline ends. CDR1 is DFQATT and CDR2 is SNEGSKA in the germline V gene (reference sequence).

This clonotype was seen more than once but under ten times. The chain uses TRBV20-1 and TRBJ2-5; D may be TRBD1 (6 bases). V dropped 5 bases and J dropped 2 bases, with 12 bases sitting between them. Germline V CDR1 and CDR2: DFQATT, SNEGSKA (reference sequence). The length of the CDR3 is 13 residues. The CDR3 sequence: CSAHGQIQETQYF. CDR3 DNA sequence: TGCAGTGCTCATGGACAGATTCAAGAGACCCAGTACTTC.

This clonotype was observed at least ten times. The V and J genes are TRBV18 and TRBJ2-1; tentatively, D is TRBD1 (6 bases). Per germline, CDR1 KGHSH and CDR2 LQKENI. CDR3 length: 15 residues. The V end lost 5 bases, the J end lost 0 bases, and 11 bases lay between the germline ends. The CDR3 loop is CASSKGGASYNEQFF. CDR3 nucleotide sequence: TGTGCCAGCTCAAAAGGGGGTGCCTCCTACAATGAGCAGTTCTTC.

V gene TRBV5-4 combines with J gene TRBJ1-1; D gene uncertain. The CDR3 is made up of 15 amino acids. Germline CDR1 is SGHNT and CDR2 is YYREEE (reference sequence). V lost 3 bases to trimming and J lost 2 bases, with 14 bases between them. CDR3 nucleotide sequence: TGTGCCAGCAGCTCTTCCGTTCGGGGAAACACTGAAGCTTTCTTT. Translating gives CASSSSVRGNTEAFF.

This clonotype was observed a handful of times. The genes are TRBV12-3 or TRBV12-4 and TRBJ1-1; D is uncertain. Trimming cost V 2 bases and J 4 bases, with 17 bases left between them. The CDR3 sequence is 16 residues long. The DNA for the CDR3 is TGTGCCAGCAGTTTAACGCGCGTTTGGTTGCCCACTGAAGCTTTCTTT. Its protein is CASSLTRVWLPTEAFF.

There are a few counts of this clonotype. This chain joins TRBV4-2 and TRBJ2-5; possible D gene TRBD1, 5 bases. This CDR3 is built from 14 residues. Trimming pared 5 bases from V and 0 bases from J, leaving 10 bases between. Looked up from germline, CDR1 is LGHNA and CDR2 is YNFKEQ. The chain's CDR3 is CASSELRDQETQYF. The CDR3 coding sequence is TGTGCCAGCAGCGAGCTCAGGGACCAAGAGACCCAGTACTTC.

The chain uses TRBV3-1 and TRBJ2-7; D is ambiguous. This CDR3 has 14 residues. V lost 4 bases and J lost 3, with 13 bases in between. CDR1 and CDR2 from the germline V gene are LGHDT and YNNKEL (reference sequence). The CDR3 here is CASSPRWGNYEQYF. The CDR3 region has the DNA TGTGCCAGCAGCCCCCGGTGGGGAAACTACGAGCAGTACTTC.

V and J are TRBV20-1 and TRBJ1-5; 9 positions match TRBD1. V trimming: 5 bases; J trimming: 5 bases; junction bases outside the gene matches: 10. The CDR3 loop spans 15 amino acids. CDR1 is DFQATT, CDR2 SNEGSKA, per germline (reference sequence). DNA for the CDR3: TGCAGTGCTGGGATCCCGGGACAGGGCTATCAGCCCCAGCATTTT. This sequence encodes CSAGIPGQGYQPQHF.